The clone carrying this T cell receptor (beta chain) has a count of ten or more. The antigen remains unidentified. Researchers built TCR beta libraries using quantitative 5'-RACE with molecular barcodes. TCRdb itself ran the 5' RACE reads through MiXCR, one entry per CDR3 protein. Among some 250,000 distinct CDR3 sequences, about 10% were seen once, and the ten largest hold under 8%. Trimming cost V 5 bases and J 0 bases, with 12 bases left between them. Looked up from germline, CDR1 is SGHRS and CDR2 is YFSETQ. This CDR3 spans 15 amino acids. The sample is drawn from a study of CD8 T cells in ankylosing spondylitis. General study results and limits: In ankylosing spondylitis patients, matched synovial fluid reportedly showed significant enrichment of disease-linked clones. A TCR beta motif of eight highly homologous variants appeared characteristic of ankylosing spondylitis blood. CD8+ disease-linked clones were present at relatively low frequencies in blood.

The clonotype was recovered from a male donor with ankylosing spondylitis or in good health (not recorded which). The J gene is TRBJ2-4, the V gene TRBV5-1; the D is unclear. The sample consisted of blood, either unsorted or a sorted T cell fraction (not recorded which). CDR3 nucleotides: TGCGCCAGCAGGACCGGTACTTTAGCCAAAAACATTCAGTACTTC. Residues: CASRTGTLAKNIQYF.